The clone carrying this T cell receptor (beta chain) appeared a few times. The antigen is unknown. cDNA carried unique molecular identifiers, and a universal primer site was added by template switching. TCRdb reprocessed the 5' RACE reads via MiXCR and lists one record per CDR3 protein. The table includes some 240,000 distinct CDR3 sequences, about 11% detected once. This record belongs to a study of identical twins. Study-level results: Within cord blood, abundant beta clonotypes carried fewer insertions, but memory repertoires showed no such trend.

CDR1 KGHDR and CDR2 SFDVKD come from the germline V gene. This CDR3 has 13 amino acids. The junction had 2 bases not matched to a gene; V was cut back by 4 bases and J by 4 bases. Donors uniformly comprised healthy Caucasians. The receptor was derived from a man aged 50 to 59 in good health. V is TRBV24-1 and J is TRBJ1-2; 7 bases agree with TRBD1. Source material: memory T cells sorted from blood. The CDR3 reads CATSDRDSYGYTF. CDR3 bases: TGTGCCACCAGTGACCGGGACAGCTATGGCTACACCTTC.